The clone carrying this TCR beta chain was seen more than once but under ten times. Unique molecular identifiers were incorporated during preparation of the TCRbeta library. TCRdb reanalysed the PCR reads using MiXCR and keeps one entry per CDR3 protein. In the table there are a few hundred thousand distinct CDR3 sequences, more than 20% of which are singletons. The sample is drawn from a study of T-cell reconstitution after alpha-beta-depleted transplantation in children. Germline V gives CDR1 MNHEY, CDR2 SMNVEV (reference sequence). The CDR3 is 15 amino acids. V was pared by 5 bases and J by 6 bases, with 19 bases between.

The sequence was obtained from a boy younger than two with Wiskott-Aldrich syndrome, due to receive a stem cell transplant. This specimen consisted of PBMCs, obtained before TCRalphabeta/CD19-depleted stem cell transplant. V and J are TRBV27 and TRBJ1-2; D might be TRBD1 (6 bases). CDR3 region: CASSPYRVGVDGYTF. The CDR3 nucleotides are TGTGCCAGCAGTCCGTACAGGGTAGGAGTGGATGGCTACACCTTC.